This is a list of T cell receptor beta chains from one sample in a study of blood T cell repertoires in COVID-19. The data were produced by immunoSEQ multiplex PCR, yet TCRdb's version contains in-frame clones alone and is incomplete. Of some 350,000 clones detected, more than 75% appear once; the ten largest clones hold roughly 3%. Specimen: PBMCs or T cells enriched from blood (not recorded which). The source is a woman aged 25 to 39 who had recovered from COVID-19. Both conserved end residues are part of each CDR3. D genes are given only for firm matches. Clone size is stated in some rows and not others, as once, few, many or a class when expanded.

V gene: TRBV29-1
clone size: .
J gene: TRBJ1-4
D gene: TRBD1
CDR3 protein: CSVRQGATEKLFF
CDR3 DNA: TGCAGCGTTAGACAGGGGGCGACTGAAAAACTGTTTTTT

V gene: TRBV28
clone size: .
J gene: TRBJ2-7
D gene: .
CDR3 protein: CASTSLDSSYEQYF
CDR3 DNA: TGTGCCAGCACCTCTCTGGACAGTTCCTACGAGCAGTACTTC

V gene: TRBV6-6
clone size: once
J gene: TRBJ1-5
D gene: .
CDR3 protein: CASSYSEGNQPQHF
CDR3 DNA: TGTGCCAGCAGTTACAGTGAGGGCAATCAGCCCCAGCATTTT

V gene: TRBV30
clone size: .
J gene: TRBJ1-2
D gene: TRBD1
CDR3 protein: CAWQGGRGYTF
CDR3 DNA: TGTGCCTGGCAGGGGGGAAGAGGCTACACCTTC

V gene: TRBV7-2
clone size: .
J gene: TRBJ2-7
D gene: TRBD2
CDR3 protein: CASSLGTSAYEQYF
CDR3 DNA: TGTGCCAGCAGCTTAGGAACTAGCGCATACGAGCAGTACTTC

V gene: TRBV3-1/TRBV3-2
clone size: .
J gene: TRBJ2-7
D gene: TRBD2
CDR3 protein: CASSLRLAGGLEQYF
CDR3 DNA: TGTGCCAGCAGCCTACGACTAGCGGGGGGGCTCGAGCAGTACTTC

V gene: TRBV19
clone size: .
J gene: TRBJ1-1
D gene: .
CDR3 protein: CASRGGDSLNTEAFF
CDR3 DNA: TGTGCCAGTAGGGGGGGAGACAGCTTGAACACTGAAGCTTTCTTT

V gene: TRBV28
clone size: once
J gene: TRBJ2-7
D gene: TRBD1
CDR3 protein: CASSLTGDEQYF
CDR3 DNA: TGTGCCAGCAGCCTTACAGGGGACGAGCAGTACTTC

V gene: TRBV18
clone size: .
J gene: TRBJ2-2
D gene: .
CDR3 protein: CASSPYVGLDTGELFF
CDR3 DNA: TGTGCCAGCTCACCCTACGTCGGCCTAGACACCGGGGAGCTGTTTTTT

V gene: TRBV7-9
clone size: .
J gene: TRBJ2-5
D gene: .
CDR3 protein: CASSPYQETQYF
CDR3 DNA: TGTGCCAGCAGCCCTTACCAAGAGACCCAGTACTTC

V gene: TRBV5-1
clone size: .
J gene: TRBJ1-1
D gene: TRBD1
CDR3 protein: CASSSRTGATEAFF
CDR3 DNA: TGCGCCAGCAGCTCCCGGACAGGGGCCACTGAAGCTTTCTTT

V gene: TRBV11-3
clone size: .
J gene: TRBJ1-1
D gene: .
CDR3 protein: CASSEGVRTEAFF
CDR3 DNA: TGTGCCAGCAGCGAGGGGGTCCGGACTGAAGCTTTCTTT

V gene: TRBV9
clone size: once
J gene: TRBJ2-2
D gene: TRBD1
CDR3 protein: CASSATGTGDPGELFF
CDR3 DNA: TGTGCCAGCAGCGCGACCGGGACAGGGGATCCCGGGGAGCTGTTTTTT

V gene: TRBV6-1
clone size: .
J gene: TRBJ2-3
D gene: TRBD2
CDR3 protein: CASSEDTSASTDTQYF
CDR3 DNA: TGTGCCAGCAGTGAAGACACTAGCGCAAGCACAGATACGCAGTATTTT

V gene: TRBV18
clone size: .
J gene: TRBJ2-7
D gene: .
CDR3 protein: CASSPPGTPYEQYF
CDR3 DNA: TGTGCCAGCTCACCACCTGGGACACCTTACGAGCAGTACTTC

V gene: TRBV7-2
clone size: .
J gene: TRBJ2-7
D gene: TRBD1
CDR3 protein: CASSLRGRPSSYEQYF
CDR3 DNA: TGTGCCAGCAGCTTAAGGGGGCGGCCGAGCTCCTACGAGCAGTACTTC

V gene: TRBV3-1/TRBV3-2
clone size: .
J gene: TRBJ1-3
D gene: .
CDR3 protein: CASSHGENTIYF
CDR3 DNA: TGTGCCAGCAGCCATGGGGAGAACACCATATATTTT

V gene: TRBV19
clone size: few
J gene: TRBJ1-5
D gene: TRBD1
CDR3 protein: CASTPLLTGAVNNQPQHF
CDR3 DNA: TGTGCCAGTACCCCCCTCTTGACAGGGGCGGTGAATAATCAGCCCCAGCATTTT

V gene: TRBV27
clone size: .
J gene: TRBJ1-5
D gene: .
CDR3 protein: CASSWDTYSNQPQHF
CDR3 DNA: TGTGCCAGCAGTTGGGACACTTATAGCAATCAGCCCCAGCATTTT

V gene: TRBV25-1
clone size: .
J gene: TRBJ2-5
D gene: TRBD1
CDR3 protein: CASSVGTGEVETQYF
CDR3 DNA: TGTGCCAGCAGTGTAGGGACAGGGGAGGTCGAGACCCAGTACTTC

V gene: TRBV4-2
clone size: .
J gene: TRBJ1-5
D gene: TRBD1
CDR3 protein: CASSLRDRGPNQPQHF
CDR3 DNA: TGTGCCAGCAGCCTCCGGGACAGGGGGCCGAATCAGCCCCAGCATTTT

V gene: TRBV7-6
clone size: .
J gene: TRBJ2-5
D gene: TRBD1
CDR3 protein: CASSPPTGVETQYF
CDR3 DNA: TGTGCCAGCAGCCCGCCGACAGGGGTAGAGACCCAGTACTTC

V gene: TRBV7-2
clone size: .
J gene: TRBJ2-7
D gene: TRBD2
CDR3 protein: CASSLGLAGVNEQYF
CDR3 DNA: TGTGCCAGCAGCTTAGGGCTAGCGGGAGTGAACGAGCAGTACTTC

V gene: TRBV4-1
clone size: .
J gene: TRBJ2-7
D gene: .
CDR3 protein: CASSSLLAFPEQYF
CDR3 DNA: TGCGCCAGCAGCTCCCTACTCGCATTCCCCGAGCAGTACTTC

V gene: TRBV27
clone size: once
J gene: TRBJ1-5
D gene: .
CDR3 protein: CASSLGRGNQPQHF
CDR3 DNA: TGTGCCAGCAGTTTAGGTCGGGGCAATCAGCCCCAGCATTTT

V gene: TRBV5-6
clone size: once
J gene: TRBJ1-3
D gene: .
CDR3 protein: CASSLGGASGNTIYF
CDR3 DNA: TGTGCCAGCAGCTTAGGGGGTGCGTCTGGAAACACCATATATTTT

V gene: TRBV19
clone size: .
J gene: TRBJ2-3
D gene: TRBD1
CDR3 protein: CASSTRQGDTDTQYF
CDR3 DNA: TGTGCCAGTAGTACGAGACAGGGGGACACAGATACGCAGTATTTT

V gene: TRBV2
clone size: .
J gene: TRBJ2-1
D gene: .
CDR3 protein: CASSRLYNEQFF
CDR3 DNA: TGTGCCAGCAGTCGTCTCTACAATGAGCAGTTCTTC

V gene: TRBV7-3
clone size: .
J gene: TRBJ2-1
D gene: .
CDR3 protein: CASSEGERPYNEQFF
CDR3 DNA: TGTGCCAGCAGCGAGGGAGAAAGACCCTACAATGAGCAGTTCTTC

V gene: TRBV14
clone size: .
J gene: TRBJ2-1
D gene: .
CDR3 protein: CASSQYYNEQFF
CDR3 DNA: TGTGCCAGCAGCCAGTACTACAATGAGCAGTTCTTC

V gene: TRBV15
clone size: few
J gene: TRBJ2-2
D gene: .
CDR3 protein: CATRSRLGELFF
CDR3 DNA: TGTGCCACACGCTCCCGACTCGGGGAGCTGTTTTTT

V gene: TRBV5-4
clone size: .
J gene: TRBJ1-6
D gene: .
CDR3 protein: CASSFRGSDSPLHF
CDR3 DNA: TGTGCCAGCAGCTTCCGGGGTTCCGATTCACCCCTCCACTTT

V gene: TRBV11-2
clone size: .
J gene: TRBJ2-1
D gene: .
CDR3 protein: CASSQSGLYNEQFF
CDR3 DNA: TGTGCCAGCAGCCAATCCGGACTTTACAATGAGCAGTTCTTC

V gene: TRBV2
clone size: .
J gene: TRBJ1-1
D gene: .
CDR3 protein: CASSVVAGRAFF
CDR3 DNA: TGTGCCAGCAGTGTTGTAGCGGGGAGAGCTTTCTTT

V gene: TRBV9
clone size: .
J gene: TRBJ2-7
D gene: TRBD2
CDR3 protein: CASSVAGASGNEQYF
CDR3 DNA: TGTGCCAGCAGCGTAGCTGGGGCGAGCGGGAACGAGCAGTACTTC

V gene: TRBV28
clone size: once
J gene: TRBJ2-3
D gene: TRBD2
CDR3 protein: CASSPGTTKDTQYF
CDR3 DNA: TGTGCCAGCAGTCCGGGGACTACGAAAGATACGCAGTATTTT

V gene: TRBV6-5
clone size: few
J gene: TRBJ1-2
D gene: TRBD1
CDR3 protein: CASRRQGGIYGYTF
CDR3 DNA: TGTGCCAGCAGGAGACAGGGGGGCATCTATGGCTACACCTTC

V gene: TRBV7-2
clone size: .
J gene: TRBJ1-6
D gene: .
CDR3 protein: CASSFPGVNSPLHF
CDR3 DNA: TGTGCCAGCAGCTTTCCAGGGGTTAATTCACCCCTCCACTTT

V gene: TRBV7-6
clone size: .
J gene: TRBJ2-1
D gene: TRBD2
CDR3 protein: CASSFVAGDSYNEQFF
CDR3 DNA: TGTGCCAGCAGCTTCGTAGCGGGAGATTCCTACAATGAGCAGTTCTTC

V gene: TRBV27
clone size: .
J gene: TRBJ2-1
D gene: TRBD2
CDR3 protein: CASSLEASGTYNEQFF
CDR3 DNA: TGTGCCAGCAGTTTGGAGGCTAGCGGGACCTACAATGAGCAGTTCTTC

V gene: TRBV11-3
clone size: .
J gene: TRBJ2-3
D gene: TRBD2
CDR3 protein: CASSPGLASADTQYF
CDR3 DNA: TGTGCCAGCAGCCCGGGACTAGCCAGCGCAGATACGCAGTATTTT

V gene: TRBV19
clone size: few
J gene: TRBJ1-5
D gene: TRBD1
CDR3 protein: CASTKEGRQGSNQPQHF
CDR3 DNA: TGTGCCAGTACCAAAGAGGGGAGACAGGGATCTAATCAGCCCCAGCATTTT

V gene: TRBV7-9
clone size: few
J gene: TRBJ1-1
D gene: TRBD1
CDR3 protein: CASSSKAGTVNFEAFF
CDR3 DNA: TGTGCCAGCAGCTCCAAAGCCGGGACAGTTAATTTTGAAGCTTTCTTT

V gene: TRBV5-1
clone size: .
J gene: TRBJ1-1
D gene: TRBD1
CDR3 protein: CASSWTGVNTEAFF
CDR3 DNA: TGCGCCAGCAGCTGGACAGGGGTGAACACTGAAGCTTTCTTT

V gene: TRBV11-3
clone size: once
J gene: TRBJ2-7
D gene: TRBD1
CDR3 protein: CASSLYSGTGLQEQYF
CDR3 DNA: TGTGCCAGCAGCTTATACTCCGGGACAGGCCTACAGGAGCAGTACTTC

V gene: TRBV2
clone size: .
J gene: TRBJ1-6
D gene: TRBD1
CDR3 protein: CASGLQGGRNSPLHF
CDR3 DNA: TGTGCCAGCGGTTTACAGGGGGGAAGAAATTCACCCCTCCACTTT

V gene: TRBV27
clone size: .
J gene: TRBJ1-2
D gene: .
CDR3 protein: CASSFSREGGNYGYTF
CDR3 DNA: TGTGCCAGCAGTTTTTCCAGGGAGGGAGGGAACTATGGCTACACCTTC

V gene: TRBV20-1
clone size: .
J gene: TRBJ2-7
D gene: TRBD1
CDR3 protein: CSAGDREEQYF
CDR3 DNA: TGCAGTGCTGGGGACAGGGAAGAGCAGTACTTC

V gene: TRBV5-5
clone size: .
J gene: TRBJ1-1
D gene: TRBD1
CDR3 protein: CASSFITGDMNTEAFF
CDR3 DNA: TGTGCCAGCAGCTTTATAACAGGGGACATGAACACTGAAGCTTTCTTT

V gene: TRBV7-9
clone size: .
J gene: TRBJ1-5
D gene: .
CDR3 protein: CASSFGAGNQPQHF
CDR3 DNA: TGTGCCAGCAGCTTCGGCGCGGGCAATCAGCCCCAGCATTTT

V gene: TRBV12-3/TRBV12-4
clone size: .
J gene: TRBJ1-2
D gene: .
CDR3 protein: CASRSQGPGGYTF
CDR3 DNA: TGTGCCAGCAGGTCACAGGGCCCGGGTGGCTACACCTTC

V gene: TRBV6-5
clone size: .
J gene: TRBJ1-2
D gene: TRBD1
CDR3 protein: CASSSDRDSFFYGYTF
CDR3 DNA: TGTGCCAGCAGTTCCGACCGGGACAGCTTTTTCTATGGCTACACCTTC